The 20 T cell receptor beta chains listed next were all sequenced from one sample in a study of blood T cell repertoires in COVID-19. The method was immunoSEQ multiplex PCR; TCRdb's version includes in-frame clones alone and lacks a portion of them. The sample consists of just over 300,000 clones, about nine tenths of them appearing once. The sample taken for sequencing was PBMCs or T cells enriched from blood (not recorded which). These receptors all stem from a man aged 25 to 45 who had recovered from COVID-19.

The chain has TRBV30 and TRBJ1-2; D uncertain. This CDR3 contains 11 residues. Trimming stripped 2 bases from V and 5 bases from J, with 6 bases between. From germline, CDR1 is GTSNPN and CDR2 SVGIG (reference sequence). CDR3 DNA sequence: TGTGCCTGGAGTAGCGCATATGGCTACACCTTC. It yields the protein CAWSSAYGYTF.

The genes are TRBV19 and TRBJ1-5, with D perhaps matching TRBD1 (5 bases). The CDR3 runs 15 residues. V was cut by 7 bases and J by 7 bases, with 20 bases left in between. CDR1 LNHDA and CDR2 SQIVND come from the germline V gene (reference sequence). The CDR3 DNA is TGTGCCAGTAAAGACGTTGGGGCAGGCAGCCAGCCCCAGCATTTT. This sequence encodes CASKDVGAGSQPQHF.

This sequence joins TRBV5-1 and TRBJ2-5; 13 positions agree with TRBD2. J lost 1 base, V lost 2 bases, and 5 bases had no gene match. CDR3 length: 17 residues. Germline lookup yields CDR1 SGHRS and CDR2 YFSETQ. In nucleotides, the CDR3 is TGCGCCAGCAGCTTACCCGGGACTAGCGGGACCCAAGAGACCCAGTACTTC. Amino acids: CASSLPGTSGTQETQYF.

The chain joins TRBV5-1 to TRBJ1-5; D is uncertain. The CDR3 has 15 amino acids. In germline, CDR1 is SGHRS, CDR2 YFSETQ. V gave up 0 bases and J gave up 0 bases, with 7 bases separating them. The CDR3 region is CASSLDGDSNQPQHF. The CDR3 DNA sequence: TGCGCCAGCAGCTTGGACGGGGATAGCAATCAGCCCCAGCATTTT.

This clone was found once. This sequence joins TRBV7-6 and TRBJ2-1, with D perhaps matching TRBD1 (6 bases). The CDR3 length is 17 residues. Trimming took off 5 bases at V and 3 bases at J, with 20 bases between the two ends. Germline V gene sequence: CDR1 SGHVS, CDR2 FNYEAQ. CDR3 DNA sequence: TGTGCCAGCAGCCCACCGATTGACAGGAAAGGCTACAATGAGCAGTTCTTC. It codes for CASSPPIDRKGYNEQFF. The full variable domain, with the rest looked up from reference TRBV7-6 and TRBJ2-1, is GAGVSQSPRYKVTKRGQDVALRCDPISGHVSLYWYRQALGQGPEFLTYFNYEAQQDKSGLPNDRFSAERPEGSISTLTIQRTEQRDSAMYRCASSPPIDRKGYNEQFFGPGTRLTVL.

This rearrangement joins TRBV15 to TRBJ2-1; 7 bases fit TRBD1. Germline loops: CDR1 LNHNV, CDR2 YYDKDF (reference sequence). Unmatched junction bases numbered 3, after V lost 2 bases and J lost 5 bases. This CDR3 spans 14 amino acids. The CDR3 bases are TGTGCCACCAGCAGACAGGACAGGAACAATGAGCAGTTCTTC. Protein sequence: CATSRQDRNNEQFF.

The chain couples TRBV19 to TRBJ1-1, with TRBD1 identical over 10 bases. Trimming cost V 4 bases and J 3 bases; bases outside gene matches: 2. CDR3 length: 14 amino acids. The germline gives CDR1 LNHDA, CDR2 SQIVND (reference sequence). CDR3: CASSRDRGHTEAFF. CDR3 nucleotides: TGTGCCAGTAGTAGGGACAGGGGTCACACTGAAGCTTTCTTT.

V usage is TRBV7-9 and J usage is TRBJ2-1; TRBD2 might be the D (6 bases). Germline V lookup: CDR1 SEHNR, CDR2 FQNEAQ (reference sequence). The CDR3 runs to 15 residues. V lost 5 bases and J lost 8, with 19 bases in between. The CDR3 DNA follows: TGTGCCAGCAGCCCCGGGACTTCGCTAGGCGATGAGCAGTTCTTC. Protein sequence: CASSPGTSLGDEQFF.

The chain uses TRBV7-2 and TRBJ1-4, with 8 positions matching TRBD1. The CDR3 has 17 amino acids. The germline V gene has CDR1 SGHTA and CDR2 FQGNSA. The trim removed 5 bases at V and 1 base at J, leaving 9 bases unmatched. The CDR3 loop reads CASSDRGRFVTNEKLFF. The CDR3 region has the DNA TGTGCCAGCAGCGACAGGGGACGGTTCGTAACTAATGAAAAACTGTTTTTT.

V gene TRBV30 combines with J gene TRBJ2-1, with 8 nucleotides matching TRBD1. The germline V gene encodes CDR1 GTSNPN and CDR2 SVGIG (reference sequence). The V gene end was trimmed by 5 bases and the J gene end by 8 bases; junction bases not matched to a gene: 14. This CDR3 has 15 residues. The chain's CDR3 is CAWFAWGQANHEQFF. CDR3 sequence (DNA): TGTGCCTGGTTCGCCTGGGGACAGGCAAACCATGAGCAGTTCTTC.

CDR3 amino acids: CASSFRLARRRTGELFF. In nucleotides, the CDR3 is TGTGCCAGCAGTTTTAGACTAGCACGACGGCGGACCGGGGAGCTGTTTTTT. V usage is TRBV27 and J usage is TRBJ2-2; 7 bases map to TRBD2. CDR1 and CDR2 from the germline V gene are MNHEY and SMNVEV (reference sequence). The length of the CDR3 is 17 residues. The junction had 12 bases not matched to a gene; V was cut back by 3 bases and J by 5 bases.

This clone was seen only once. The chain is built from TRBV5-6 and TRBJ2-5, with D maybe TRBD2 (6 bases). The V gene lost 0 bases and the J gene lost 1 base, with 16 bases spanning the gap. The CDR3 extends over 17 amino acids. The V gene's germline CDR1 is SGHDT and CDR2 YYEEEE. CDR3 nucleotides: TGTGCCAGCAGCTTGGAAGGTAGCGGTAAGCCCCAAGAGACCCAGTACTTC. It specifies CASSLEGSGKPQETQYF.

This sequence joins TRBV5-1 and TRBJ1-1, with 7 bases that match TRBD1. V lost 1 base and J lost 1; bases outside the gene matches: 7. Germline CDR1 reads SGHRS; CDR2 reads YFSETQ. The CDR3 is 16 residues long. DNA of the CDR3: TGCGCCAGCAGCTTGAGGGGGCCCGGGTGGAACACTGAAGCTTTCTTT. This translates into CASSLRGPGWNTEAFF.

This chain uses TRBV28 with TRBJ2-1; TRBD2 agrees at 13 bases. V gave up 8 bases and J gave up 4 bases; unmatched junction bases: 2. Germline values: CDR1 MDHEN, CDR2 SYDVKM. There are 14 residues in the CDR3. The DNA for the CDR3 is TGTGCCAGCGCACTAGCGGGGGGGTACAATGAGCAGTTCTTC. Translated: CASALAGGYNEQFF.

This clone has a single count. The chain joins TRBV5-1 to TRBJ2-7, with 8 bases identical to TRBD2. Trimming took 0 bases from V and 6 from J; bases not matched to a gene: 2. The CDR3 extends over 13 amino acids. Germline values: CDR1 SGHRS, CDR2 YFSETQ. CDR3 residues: CASSLEAGVEQYF. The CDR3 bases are TGCGCCAGCAGCTTGGAAGCGGGGGTCGAGCAGTACTTC. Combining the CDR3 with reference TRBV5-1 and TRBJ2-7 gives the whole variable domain KAGVTQTPRYLIKTRGQQVTLSCSPISGHRSVSWYQQTPGQGLQFLFEYFSETQRNKGNFPGRFSGRQFSNSRSEMNVSTLELGDSALYLCASSLEAGVEQYFGPGTRLTVT.

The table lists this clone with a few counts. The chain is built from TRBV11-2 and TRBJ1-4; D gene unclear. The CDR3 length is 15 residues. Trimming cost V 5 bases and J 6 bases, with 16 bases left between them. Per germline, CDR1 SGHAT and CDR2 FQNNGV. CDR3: CASSRPGNKDEKLFF. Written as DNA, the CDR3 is TGTGCCAGCAGCCGTCCGGGAAATAAGGATGAAAAACTGTTTTTT.

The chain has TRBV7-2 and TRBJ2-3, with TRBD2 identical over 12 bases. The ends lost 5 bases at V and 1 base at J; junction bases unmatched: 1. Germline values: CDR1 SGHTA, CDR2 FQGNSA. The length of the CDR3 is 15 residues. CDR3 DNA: TGTGCCAGCAGCCCTAGCGGGGGGGGCACAGATACGCAGTATTTT. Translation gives CASSPSGGGTDTQYF.

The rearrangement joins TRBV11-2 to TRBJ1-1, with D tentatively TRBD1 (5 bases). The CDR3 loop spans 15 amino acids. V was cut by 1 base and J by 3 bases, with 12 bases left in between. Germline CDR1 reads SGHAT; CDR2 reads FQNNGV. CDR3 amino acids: CASSLAPDIYTEAFF. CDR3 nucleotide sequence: TGTGCCAGCAGCTTAGCCCCGGACATCTACACTGAAGCTTTCTTT.

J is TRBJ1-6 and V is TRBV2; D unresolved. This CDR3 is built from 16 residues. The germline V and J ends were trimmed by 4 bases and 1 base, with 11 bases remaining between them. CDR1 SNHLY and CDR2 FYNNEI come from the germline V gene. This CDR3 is CASSVGRRSYNSPLHF. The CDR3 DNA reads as TGTGCCAGCAGTGTTGGCCGGCGGTCCTATAATTCACCCCTCCACTTT.

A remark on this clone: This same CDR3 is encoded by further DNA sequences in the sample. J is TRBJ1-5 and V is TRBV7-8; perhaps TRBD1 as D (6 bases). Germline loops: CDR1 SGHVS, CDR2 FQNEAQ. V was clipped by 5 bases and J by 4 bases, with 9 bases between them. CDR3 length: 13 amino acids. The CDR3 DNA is TGTGCCAGCAGCCTCCAGGGGAATCAGCCCCAGCATTTT. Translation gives CASSLQGNQPQHF. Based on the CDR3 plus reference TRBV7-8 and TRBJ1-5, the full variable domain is GAGVSQSPRYKVAKRGQDVALRCDPISGHVSLFWYQQALGQGPEFLTYFQNEAQLDKSGLPSDRFFAERPEGSVSTLKIQRTQQEDSAVYLCASSLQGNQPQHFGDGTRLSIL.